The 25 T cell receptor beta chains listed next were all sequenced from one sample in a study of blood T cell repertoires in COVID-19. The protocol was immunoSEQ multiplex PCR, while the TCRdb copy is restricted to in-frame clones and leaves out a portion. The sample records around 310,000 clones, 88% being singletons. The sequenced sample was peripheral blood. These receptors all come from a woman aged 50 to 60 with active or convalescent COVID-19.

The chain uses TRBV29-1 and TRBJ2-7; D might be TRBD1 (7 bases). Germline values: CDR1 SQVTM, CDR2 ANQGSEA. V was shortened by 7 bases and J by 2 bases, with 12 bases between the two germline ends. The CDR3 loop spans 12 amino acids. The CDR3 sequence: CSGGDRPYEQYF. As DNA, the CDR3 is TGCAGCGGGGGGGACAGACCCTACGAGCAGTACTTC.

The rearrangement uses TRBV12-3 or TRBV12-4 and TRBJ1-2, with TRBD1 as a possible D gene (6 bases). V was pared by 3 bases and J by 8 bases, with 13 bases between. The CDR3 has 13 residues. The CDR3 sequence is CASSFGLRGGYTF. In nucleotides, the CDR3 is TGTGCCAGCAGTTTTGGTCTCAGGGGAGGCTACACCTTC.

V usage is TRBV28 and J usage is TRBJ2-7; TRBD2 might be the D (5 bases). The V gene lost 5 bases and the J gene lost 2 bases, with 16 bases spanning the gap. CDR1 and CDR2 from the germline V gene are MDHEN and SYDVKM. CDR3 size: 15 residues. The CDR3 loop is CASSIQRIVAYEQYF. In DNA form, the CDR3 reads TGTGCCAGCAGTATCCAGCGGATTGTGGCCTACGAGCAGTACTTC.

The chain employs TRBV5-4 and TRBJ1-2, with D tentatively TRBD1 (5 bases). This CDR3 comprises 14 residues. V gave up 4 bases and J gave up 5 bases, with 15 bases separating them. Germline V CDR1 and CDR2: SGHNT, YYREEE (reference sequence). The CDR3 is CASSPDQGNYGYTF. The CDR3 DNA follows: TGTGCCAGCAGCCCCGACCAGGGAAATTATGGCTACACCTTC.

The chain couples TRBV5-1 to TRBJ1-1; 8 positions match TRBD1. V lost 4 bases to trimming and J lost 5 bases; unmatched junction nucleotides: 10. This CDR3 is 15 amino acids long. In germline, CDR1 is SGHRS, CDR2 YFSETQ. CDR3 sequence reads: CASSTADRGRTEAFF. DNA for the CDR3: TGCGCCAGCAGCACAGCCGACAGGGGAAGGACTGAAGCTTTCTTT. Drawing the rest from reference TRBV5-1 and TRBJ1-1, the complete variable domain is KAGVTQTPRYLIKTRGQQVTLSCSPISGHRSVSWYQQTPGQGLQFLFEYFSETQRNKGNFPGRFSGRQFSNSRSEMNVSTLELGDSALYLCASSTADRGRTEAFFGQGTRLTVV.

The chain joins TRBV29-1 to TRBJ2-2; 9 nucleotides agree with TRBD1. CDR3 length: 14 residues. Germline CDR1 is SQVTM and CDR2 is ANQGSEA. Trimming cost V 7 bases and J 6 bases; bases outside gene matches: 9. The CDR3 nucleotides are TGCAGCGCACCGGGACAGGGTAGGGCCGGGGAGCTGTTTTTT. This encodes CSAPGQGRAGELFF.

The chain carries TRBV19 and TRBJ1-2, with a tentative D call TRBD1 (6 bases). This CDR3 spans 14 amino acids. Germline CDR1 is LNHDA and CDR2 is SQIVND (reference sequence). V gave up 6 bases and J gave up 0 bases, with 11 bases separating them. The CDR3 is CASSTDRSNYGYTF. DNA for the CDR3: TGTGCCAGTAGCACAGACAGGTCTAACTATGGCTACACCTTC.

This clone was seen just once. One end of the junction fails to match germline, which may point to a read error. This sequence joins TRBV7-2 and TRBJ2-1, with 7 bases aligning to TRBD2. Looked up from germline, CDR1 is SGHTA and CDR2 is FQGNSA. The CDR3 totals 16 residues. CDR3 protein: CASSLESGNSFNEQFF. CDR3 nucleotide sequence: TGTGCCAGCAGCTTAGAGAGCGGGAACTCCTTCAATGAGCAGTTCTTC.

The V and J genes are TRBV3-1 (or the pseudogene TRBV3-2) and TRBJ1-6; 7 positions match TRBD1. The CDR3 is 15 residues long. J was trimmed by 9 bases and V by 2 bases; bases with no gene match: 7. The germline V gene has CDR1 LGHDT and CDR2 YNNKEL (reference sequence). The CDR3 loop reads CASSQQGHRGSPLHF. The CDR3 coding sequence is TGTGCCAGCAGCCAACAAGGGCACAGGGGTTCACCCCTCCACTTT.

The CDR3 loop is CASSQGASNQPQHF. CDR3 coding DNA: TGTGCCAGCTCACAGGGGGCAAGCAATCAGCCCCAGCATTTT. The rearrangement joins TRBV18 to TRBJ1-5; 7 bases align to TRBD1. CDR3 length: 14 amino acids. Germline assignment: CDR1 KGHSH and CDR2 LQKENI. V shed 4 bases and J 1 base; nucleotides not matched to a gene: 1.

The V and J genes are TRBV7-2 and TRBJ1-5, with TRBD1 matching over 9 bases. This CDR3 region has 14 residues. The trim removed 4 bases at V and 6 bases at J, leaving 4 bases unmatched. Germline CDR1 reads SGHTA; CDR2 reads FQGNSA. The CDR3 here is CASSSGDRVQPQHF. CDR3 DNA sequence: TGTGCCAGCAGCTCGGGGGACAGGGTTCAGCCCCAGCATTTT.

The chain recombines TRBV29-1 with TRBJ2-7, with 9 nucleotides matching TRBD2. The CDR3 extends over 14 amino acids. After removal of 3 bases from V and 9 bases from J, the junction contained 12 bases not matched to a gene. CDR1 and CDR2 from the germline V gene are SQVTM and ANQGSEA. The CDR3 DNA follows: TGCAGCGTTGATGTAGCGGGGGCCCGCAAATCGCAGTACTTC. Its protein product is CSVDVAGARKSQYF.

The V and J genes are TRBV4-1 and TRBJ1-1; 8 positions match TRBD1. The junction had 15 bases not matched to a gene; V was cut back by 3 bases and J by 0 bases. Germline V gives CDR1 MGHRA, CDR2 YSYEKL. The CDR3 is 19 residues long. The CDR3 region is CASSHYSYDRGNLNTEAFF. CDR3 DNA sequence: TGCGCCAGCAGCCACTATTCCTATGACAGGGGAAATCTGAACACTGAAGCTTTCTTT.

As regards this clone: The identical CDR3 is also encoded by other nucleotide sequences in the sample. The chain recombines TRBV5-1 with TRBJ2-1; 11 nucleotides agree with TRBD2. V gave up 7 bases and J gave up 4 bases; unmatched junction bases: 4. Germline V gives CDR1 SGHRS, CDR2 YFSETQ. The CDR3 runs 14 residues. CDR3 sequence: CASATSGGYNEQFF. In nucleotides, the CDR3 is TGCGCCAGCGCTACTAGCGGGGGATACAATGAGCAGTTCTTC.

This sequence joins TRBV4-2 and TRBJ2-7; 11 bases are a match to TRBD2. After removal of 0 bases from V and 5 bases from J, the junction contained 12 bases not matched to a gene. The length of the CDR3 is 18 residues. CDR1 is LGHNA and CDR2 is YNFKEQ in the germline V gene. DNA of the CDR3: TGTGCCAGCAGCCAAGAACTGGGGCTAGCGGGAGGAACCCACGAGCAGTACTTC. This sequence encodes CASSQELGLAGGTHEQYF.

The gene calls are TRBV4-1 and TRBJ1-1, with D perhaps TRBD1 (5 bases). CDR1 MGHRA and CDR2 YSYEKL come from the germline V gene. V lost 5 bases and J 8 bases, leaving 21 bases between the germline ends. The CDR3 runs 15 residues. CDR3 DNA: TGCGCCAGCAGCTCTCTGATTCAGGGCCCCAAGGAAGCTTTCTTT. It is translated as CASSSLIQGPKEAFF.

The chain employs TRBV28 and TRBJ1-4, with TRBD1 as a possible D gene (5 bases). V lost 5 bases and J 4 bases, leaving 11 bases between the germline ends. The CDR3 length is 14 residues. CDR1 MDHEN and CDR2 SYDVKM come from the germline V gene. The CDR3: CASSPAGGNEKLFF. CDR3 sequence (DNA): TGTGCCAGCAGTCCTGCGGGGGGTAATGAAAAACTGTTTTTT.

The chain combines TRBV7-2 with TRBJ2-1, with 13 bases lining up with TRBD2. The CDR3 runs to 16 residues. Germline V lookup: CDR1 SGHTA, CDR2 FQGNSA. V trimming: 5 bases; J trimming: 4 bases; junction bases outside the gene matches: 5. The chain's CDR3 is CASSLGTSGTYNEQFF. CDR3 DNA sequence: TGTGCCAGCAGCCTCGGGACTAGCGGGACGTACAATGAGCAGTTCTTC.

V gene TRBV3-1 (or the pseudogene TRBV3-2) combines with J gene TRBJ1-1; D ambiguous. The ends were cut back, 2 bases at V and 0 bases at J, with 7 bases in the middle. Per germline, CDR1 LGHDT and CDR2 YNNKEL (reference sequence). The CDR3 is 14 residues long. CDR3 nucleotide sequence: TGTGCCAGCAGCCAAACACCGATGAACACTGAAGCTTTCTTT. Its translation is CASSQTPMNTEAFF.

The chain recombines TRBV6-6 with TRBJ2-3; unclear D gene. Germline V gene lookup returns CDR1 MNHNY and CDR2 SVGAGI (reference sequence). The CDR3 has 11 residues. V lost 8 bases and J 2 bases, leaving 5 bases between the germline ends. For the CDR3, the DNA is TGTGCCAGCGGCATCACAGATACGCAGTATTTT. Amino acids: CASGITDTQYF.

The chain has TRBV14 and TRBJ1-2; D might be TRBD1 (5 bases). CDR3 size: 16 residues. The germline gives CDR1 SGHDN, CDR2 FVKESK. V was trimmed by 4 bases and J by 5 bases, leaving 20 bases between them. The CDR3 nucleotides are TGTGCCAGCAGCCCGATCAATGGAGGGGAACGGTATGGCTACACCTTC. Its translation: CASSPINGGERYGYTF.

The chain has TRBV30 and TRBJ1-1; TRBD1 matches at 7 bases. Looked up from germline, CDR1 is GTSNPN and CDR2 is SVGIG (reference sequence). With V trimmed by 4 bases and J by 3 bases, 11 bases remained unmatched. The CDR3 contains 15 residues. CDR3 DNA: TGTGCCTGGACTCTACAGGGGTATAAGGACACTGAAGCTTTCTTT. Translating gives CAWTLQGYKDTEAFF.

The CDR3 DNA follows: TGTGCCAGCAGTGGACTAGCGGGAGGGACTAATGAGCAGTTCTTC. It is translated as CASSGLAGGTNEQFF. The V and J genes are TRBV2 and TRBJ2-1; 14 bases align to TRBD2. Germline CDR1 and CDR2: SNHLY and FYNNEI. The CDR3 spans 15 residues. J lost 7 bases, V lost 4 bases, and 3 bases had no gene match.

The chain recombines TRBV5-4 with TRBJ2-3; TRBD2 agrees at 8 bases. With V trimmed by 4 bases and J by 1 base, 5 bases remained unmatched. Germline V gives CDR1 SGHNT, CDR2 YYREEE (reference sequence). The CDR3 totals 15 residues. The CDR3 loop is CASSLSGGRTDTQYF. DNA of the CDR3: TGTGCCAGCAGCCTGAGCGGGGGCCGCACAGATACGCAGTATTTT.

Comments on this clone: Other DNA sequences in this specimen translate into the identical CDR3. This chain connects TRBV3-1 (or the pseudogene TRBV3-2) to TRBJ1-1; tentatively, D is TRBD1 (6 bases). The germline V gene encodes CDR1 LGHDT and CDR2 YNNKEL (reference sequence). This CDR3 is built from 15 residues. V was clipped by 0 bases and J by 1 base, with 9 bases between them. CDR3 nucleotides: TGTGCCAGCAGCCAAGAGGGGGCTCCGAACACTGAAGCTTTCTTT. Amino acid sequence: CASSQEGAPNTEAFF.